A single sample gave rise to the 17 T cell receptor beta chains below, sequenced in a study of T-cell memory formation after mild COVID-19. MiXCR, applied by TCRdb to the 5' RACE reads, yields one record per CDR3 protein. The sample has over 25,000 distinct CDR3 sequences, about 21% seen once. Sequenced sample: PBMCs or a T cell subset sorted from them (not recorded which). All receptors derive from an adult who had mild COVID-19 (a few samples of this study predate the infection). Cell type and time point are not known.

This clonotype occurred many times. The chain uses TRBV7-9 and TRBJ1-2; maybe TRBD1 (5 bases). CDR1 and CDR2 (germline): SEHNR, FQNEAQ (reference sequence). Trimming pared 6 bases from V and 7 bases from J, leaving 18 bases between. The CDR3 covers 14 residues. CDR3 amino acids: CASSPGTAGGGYTF. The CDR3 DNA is TGTGCCAGCAGTCCCGGGACTGCCGGCGGTGGCTACACCTTC. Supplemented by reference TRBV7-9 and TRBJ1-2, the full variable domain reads DTGVSQNPRHKITKRGQNVTFRCDPISEHNRLYWYRQTLGQGPEFLTYFQNEAQLEKSRLLSDRFSAERPKGSFSTLEIQRTEQGDSAMYLCASSPGTAGGGYTFGSGTRLTVV.

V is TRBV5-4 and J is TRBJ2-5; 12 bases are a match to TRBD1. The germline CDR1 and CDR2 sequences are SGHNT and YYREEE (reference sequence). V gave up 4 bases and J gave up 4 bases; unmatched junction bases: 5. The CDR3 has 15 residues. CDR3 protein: CASSKGQGAGETQYF. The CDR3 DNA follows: TGTGCCAGCAGCAAGGGACAGGGGGCGGGAGAGACCCAGTACTTC. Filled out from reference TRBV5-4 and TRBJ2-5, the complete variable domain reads ETGVTQSPTHLIKTRGQQVTLRCSSQSGHNTVSWYQQALGQGPQFIFQYYREEENGRGNFPPRFSGLQFPNYSSELNVNALELDDSALYLCASSKGQGAGETQYFGPGTRLLVL.

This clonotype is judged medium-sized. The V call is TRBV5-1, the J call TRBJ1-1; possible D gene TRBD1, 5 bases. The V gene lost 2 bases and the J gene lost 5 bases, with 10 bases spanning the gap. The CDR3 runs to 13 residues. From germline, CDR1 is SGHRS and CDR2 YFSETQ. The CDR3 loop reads CASSFGGGTEAFF. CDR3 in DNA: TGCGCCAGCAGCTTTGGCGGGGGGACTGAAGCTTTCTTT.

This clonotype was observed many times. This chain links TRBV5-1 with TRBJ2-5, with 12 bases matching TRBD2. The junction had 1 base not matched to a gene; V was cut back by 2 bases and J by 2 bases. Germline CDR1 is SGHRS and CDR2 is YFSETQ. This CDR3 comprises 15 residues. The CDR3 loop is CASSFGLAGQETQYF. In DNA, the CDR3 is TGCGCCAGCAGCTTCGGACTAGCGGGACAAGAGACCCAGTACTTC.

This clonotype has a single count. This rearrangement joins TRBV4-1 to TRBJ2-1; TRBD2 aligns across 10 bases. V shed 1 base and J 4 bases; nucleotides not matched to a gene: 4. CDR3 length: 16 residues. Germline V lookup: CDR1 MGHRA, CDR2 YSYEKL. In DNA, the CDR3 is TGCGCCAGCAGCCAAGCCACTAGCGGGGTTTACAATGAGCAGTTCTTC. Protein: CASSQATSGVYNEQFF.

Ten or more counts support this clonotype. The CDR3 is CASTPTRSTDTQYF. Written as DNA, the CDR3 is TGTGCCAGCACCCCGACTAGGTCAACAGATACGCAGTATTTT. The chain links TRBV6-1 to TRBJ2-3, with D possibly TRBD2 on 6 matching bases. Germline-derived CDR1 and CDR2 are MNHNS and SASEGT. Trimming left V 7 bases short and J 3 bases short, with 14 bases between. The CDR3 contains 14 residues.

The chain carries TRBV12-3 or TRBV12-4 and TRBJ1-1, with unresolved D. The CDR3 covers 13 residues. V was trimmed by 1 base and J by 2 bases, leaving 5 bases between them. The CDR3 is CASSLGLNTEAFF. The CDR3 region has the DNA TGTGCCAGCAGTTTAGGTCTTAACACTGAAGCTTTCTTT.

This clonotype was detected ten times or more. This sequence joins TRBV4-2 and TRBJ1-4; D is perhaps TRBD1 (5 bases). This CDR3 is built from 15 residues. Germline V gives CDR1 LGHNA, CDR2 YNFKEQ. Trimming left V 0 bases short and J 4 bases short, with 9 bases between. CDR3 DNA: TGTGCCAGCAGCCAAGAGACAGAGCTTAATGAAAAACTGTTTTTT. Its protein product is CASSQETELNEKLFF.

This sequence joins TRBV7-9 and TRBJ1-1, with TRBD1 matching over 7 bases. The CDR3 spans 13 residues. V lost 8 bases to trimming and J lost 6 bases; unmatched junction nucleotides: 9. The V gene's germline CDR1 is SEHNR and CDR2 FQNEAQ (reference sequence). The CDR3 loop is CASGRQGYSEAFF. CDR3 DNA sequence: TGTGCCAGCGGACGACAGGGTTACTCTGAAGCTTTCTTT.

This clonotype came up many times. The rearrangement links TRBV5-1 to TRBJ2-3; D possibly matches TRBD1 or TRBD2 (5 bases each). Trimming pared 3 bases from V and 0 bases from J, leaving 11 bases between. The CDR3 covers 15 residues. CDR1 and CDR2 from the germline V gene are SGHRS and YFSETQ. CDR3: CASSSGTASTDTQYF. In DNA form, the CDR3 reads TGCGCCAGCAGCTCCGGGACGGCTAGCACAGATACGCAGTATTTT.

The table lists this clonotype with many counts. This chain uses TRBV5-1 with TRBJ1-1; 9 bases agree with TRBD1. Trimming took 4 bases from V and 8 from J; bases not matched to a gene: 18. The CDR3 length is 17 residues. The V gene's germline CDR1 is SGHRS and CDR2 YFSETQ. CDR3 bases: TGCGCCAGCAGCCCCAACGGGTTGGGGACAGGGAGTACAGAAGCTTTCTTT. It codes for CASSPNGLGTGSTEAFF. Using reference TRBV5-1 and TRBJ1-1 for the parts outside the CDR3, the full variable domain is KAGVTQTPRYLIKTRGQQVTLSCSPISGHRSVSWYQQTPGQGLQFLFEYFSETQRNKGNFPGRFSGRQFSNSRSEMNVSTLELGDSALYLCASSPNGLGTGSTEAFFGQGTRLTVV.

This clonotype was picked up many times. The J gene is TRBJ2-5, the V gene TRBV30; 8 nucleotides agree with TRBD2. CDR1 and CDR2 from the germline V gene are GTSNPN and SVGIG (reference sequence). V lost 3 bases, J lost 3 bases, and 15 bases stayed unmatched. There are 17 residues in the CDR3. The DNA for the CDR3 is TGTGCCTGGAGCCGTACGTGGGGACTAGGAGCGAAAGAGACCCAGTACTTC. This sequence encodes CAWSRTWGLGAKETQYF.

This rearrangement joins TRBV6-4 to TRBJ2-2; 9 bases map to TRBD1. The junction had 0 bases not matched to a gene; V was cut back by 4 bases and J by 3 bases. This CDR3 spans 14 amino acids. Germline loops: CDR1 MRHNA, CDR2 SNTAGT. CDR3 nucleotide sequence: TGTGCCAGCAGTGGGGACAGGGACACCGGGGAGCTGTTTTTT. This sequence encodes CASSGDRDTGELFF.

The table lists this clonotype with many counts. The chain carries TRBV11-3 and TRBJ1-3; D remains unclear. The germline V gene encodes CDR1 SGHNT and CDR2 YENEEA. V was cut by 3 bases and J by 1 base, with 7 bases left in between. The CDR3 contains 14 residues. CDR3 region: CASSFGFSGNTIYF. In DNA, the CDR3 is TGTGCCAGCAGCTTTGGGTTTTCTGGAAACACCATATATTTT.

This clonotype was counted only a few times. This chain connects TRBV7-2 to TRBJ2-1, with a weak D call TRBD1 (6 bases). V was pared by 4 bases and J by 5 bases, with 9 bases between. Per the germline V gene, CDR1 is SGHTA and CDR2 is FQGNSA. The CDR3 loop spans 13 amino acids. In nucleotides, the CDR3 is TGTGCCAGCAGCTCCCGGGACAACAATGAGCAGTTCTTC. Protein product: CASSSRDNNEQFF.

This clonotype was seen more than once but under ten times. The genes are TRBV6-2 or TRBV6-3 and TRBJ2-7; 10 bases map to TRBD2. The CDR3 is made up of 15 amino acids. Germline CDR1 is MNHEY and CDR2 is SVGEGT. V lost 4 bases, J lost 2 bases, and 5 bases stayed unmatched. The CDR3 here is CASSWGLAKTYEQYF. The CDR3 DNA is TGTGCCAGCAGTTGGGGACTAGCGAAGACCTACGAGCAGTACTTC.

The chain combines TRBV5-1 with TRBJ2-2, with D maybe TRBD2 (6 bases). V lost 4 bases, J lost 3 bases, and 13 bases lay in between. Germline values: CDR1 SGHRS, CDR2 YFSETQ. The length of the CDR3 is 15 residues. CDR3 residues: CASSIDGGHTGELFF. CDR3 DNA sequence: TGCGCCAGCAGCATCGACGGGGGTCACACCGGGGAGCTGTTTTTT.